These 6 T cell receptor beta chains came from one sample sequenced in a study of blood T cell repertoires in COVID-19. Here immunoSEQ multiplex PCR was the method, and the copy in TCRdb shows in-frame clones only, minus some. The sample yields around 60,000 clones, around 86% seen once. Sequencing was done on a sample of peripheral blood. These receptors originate from a middle-aged man with acute or convalescent COVID-19.

The V gene is TRBV19, the J gene TRBJ1-4; D not resolved. This CDR3 is 12 amino acids long. Germline values: CDR1 LNHDA, CDR2 SQIVND (reference sequence). The V end lost 5 bases, the J end lost 8 bases, and 9 bases lay between the germline ends. The CDR3 spells CASSSRGEKLFF. CDR3 coding DNA: TGTGCCAGTAGTTCGAGAGGCGAAAAACTGTTTTTT.

DNA for the CDR3: TGCGCCAGCAGCTTCGACATGGGGCGCTACACCTTC. Protein sequence: CASSFDMGRYTF. V gene TRBV5-1 combines with J gene TRBJ1-2, with D possibly TRBD1 on 5 matching bases. V shed 2 bases and J shed 9 bases, with 11 bases lying between them. CDR3 length: 12 amino acids. Germline values: CDR1 SGHRS, CDR2 YFSETQ.

V usage is TRBV7-9 and J usage is TRBJ2-3; the D gene is possibly TRBD2 (7 bases). Trimming took off 6 bases at V and 2 bases at J, with 18 bases between the two ends. This CDR3 has 16 residues. Germline loops: CDR1 SEHNR, CDR2 FQNEAQ (reference sequence). DNA of the CDR3: TGTGCCAGCAGGGACCGGGGGGCGAGGGCCACAGATACGCAGTATTTT. This sequence encodes CASRDRGARATDTQYF.

The chain carries TRBV3-1 (or the pseudogene TRBV3-2) and TRBJ1-2; no clear D. This CDR3 has 13 residues. The ends were cut back, 0 bases at V and 8 bases at J, with 10 bases in the middle. Germline V gene sequence: CDR1 LGHDT, CDR2 YNNKEL (reference sequence). CDR3 in amino acids: CASSQERRVGYTF. CDR3 DNA sequence: TGTGCCAGCAGCCAAGAAAGGAGGGTCGGCTACACCTTC.

J is TRBJ2-7 and V is TRBV7-3, with 7 bases aligning to TRBD2. Germline loops: CDR1 SGHTA, CDR2 FQGTGA. The CDR3 is made up of 15 amino acids. V shed 2 bases, J shed 7 bases, and the junction held 11 bases outside the gene matches. This chain's CDR3 is CASSLGGGPLGEQYF. CDR3 nucleotide sequence: TGTGCCAGCAGCTTAGGCGGGGGTCCCTTGGGGGAGCAGTACTTC.

The CDR3 nucleotides read TGTGCCAGCAGCACCAGCGGGGGGGATGGGACAGATACGCAGTATTTT. It is translated as CASSTSGGDGTDTQYF. This rearrangement joins TRBV9 to TRBJ2-3; the match to TRBD2 covers 10 bases. This CDR3 is 16 amino acids long. Looked up from germline, CDR1 is SGDLS and CDR2 is YYNGEE. The V and J ends lost 4 bases and 3 bases, in that order; junction bases with no gene match: 8.